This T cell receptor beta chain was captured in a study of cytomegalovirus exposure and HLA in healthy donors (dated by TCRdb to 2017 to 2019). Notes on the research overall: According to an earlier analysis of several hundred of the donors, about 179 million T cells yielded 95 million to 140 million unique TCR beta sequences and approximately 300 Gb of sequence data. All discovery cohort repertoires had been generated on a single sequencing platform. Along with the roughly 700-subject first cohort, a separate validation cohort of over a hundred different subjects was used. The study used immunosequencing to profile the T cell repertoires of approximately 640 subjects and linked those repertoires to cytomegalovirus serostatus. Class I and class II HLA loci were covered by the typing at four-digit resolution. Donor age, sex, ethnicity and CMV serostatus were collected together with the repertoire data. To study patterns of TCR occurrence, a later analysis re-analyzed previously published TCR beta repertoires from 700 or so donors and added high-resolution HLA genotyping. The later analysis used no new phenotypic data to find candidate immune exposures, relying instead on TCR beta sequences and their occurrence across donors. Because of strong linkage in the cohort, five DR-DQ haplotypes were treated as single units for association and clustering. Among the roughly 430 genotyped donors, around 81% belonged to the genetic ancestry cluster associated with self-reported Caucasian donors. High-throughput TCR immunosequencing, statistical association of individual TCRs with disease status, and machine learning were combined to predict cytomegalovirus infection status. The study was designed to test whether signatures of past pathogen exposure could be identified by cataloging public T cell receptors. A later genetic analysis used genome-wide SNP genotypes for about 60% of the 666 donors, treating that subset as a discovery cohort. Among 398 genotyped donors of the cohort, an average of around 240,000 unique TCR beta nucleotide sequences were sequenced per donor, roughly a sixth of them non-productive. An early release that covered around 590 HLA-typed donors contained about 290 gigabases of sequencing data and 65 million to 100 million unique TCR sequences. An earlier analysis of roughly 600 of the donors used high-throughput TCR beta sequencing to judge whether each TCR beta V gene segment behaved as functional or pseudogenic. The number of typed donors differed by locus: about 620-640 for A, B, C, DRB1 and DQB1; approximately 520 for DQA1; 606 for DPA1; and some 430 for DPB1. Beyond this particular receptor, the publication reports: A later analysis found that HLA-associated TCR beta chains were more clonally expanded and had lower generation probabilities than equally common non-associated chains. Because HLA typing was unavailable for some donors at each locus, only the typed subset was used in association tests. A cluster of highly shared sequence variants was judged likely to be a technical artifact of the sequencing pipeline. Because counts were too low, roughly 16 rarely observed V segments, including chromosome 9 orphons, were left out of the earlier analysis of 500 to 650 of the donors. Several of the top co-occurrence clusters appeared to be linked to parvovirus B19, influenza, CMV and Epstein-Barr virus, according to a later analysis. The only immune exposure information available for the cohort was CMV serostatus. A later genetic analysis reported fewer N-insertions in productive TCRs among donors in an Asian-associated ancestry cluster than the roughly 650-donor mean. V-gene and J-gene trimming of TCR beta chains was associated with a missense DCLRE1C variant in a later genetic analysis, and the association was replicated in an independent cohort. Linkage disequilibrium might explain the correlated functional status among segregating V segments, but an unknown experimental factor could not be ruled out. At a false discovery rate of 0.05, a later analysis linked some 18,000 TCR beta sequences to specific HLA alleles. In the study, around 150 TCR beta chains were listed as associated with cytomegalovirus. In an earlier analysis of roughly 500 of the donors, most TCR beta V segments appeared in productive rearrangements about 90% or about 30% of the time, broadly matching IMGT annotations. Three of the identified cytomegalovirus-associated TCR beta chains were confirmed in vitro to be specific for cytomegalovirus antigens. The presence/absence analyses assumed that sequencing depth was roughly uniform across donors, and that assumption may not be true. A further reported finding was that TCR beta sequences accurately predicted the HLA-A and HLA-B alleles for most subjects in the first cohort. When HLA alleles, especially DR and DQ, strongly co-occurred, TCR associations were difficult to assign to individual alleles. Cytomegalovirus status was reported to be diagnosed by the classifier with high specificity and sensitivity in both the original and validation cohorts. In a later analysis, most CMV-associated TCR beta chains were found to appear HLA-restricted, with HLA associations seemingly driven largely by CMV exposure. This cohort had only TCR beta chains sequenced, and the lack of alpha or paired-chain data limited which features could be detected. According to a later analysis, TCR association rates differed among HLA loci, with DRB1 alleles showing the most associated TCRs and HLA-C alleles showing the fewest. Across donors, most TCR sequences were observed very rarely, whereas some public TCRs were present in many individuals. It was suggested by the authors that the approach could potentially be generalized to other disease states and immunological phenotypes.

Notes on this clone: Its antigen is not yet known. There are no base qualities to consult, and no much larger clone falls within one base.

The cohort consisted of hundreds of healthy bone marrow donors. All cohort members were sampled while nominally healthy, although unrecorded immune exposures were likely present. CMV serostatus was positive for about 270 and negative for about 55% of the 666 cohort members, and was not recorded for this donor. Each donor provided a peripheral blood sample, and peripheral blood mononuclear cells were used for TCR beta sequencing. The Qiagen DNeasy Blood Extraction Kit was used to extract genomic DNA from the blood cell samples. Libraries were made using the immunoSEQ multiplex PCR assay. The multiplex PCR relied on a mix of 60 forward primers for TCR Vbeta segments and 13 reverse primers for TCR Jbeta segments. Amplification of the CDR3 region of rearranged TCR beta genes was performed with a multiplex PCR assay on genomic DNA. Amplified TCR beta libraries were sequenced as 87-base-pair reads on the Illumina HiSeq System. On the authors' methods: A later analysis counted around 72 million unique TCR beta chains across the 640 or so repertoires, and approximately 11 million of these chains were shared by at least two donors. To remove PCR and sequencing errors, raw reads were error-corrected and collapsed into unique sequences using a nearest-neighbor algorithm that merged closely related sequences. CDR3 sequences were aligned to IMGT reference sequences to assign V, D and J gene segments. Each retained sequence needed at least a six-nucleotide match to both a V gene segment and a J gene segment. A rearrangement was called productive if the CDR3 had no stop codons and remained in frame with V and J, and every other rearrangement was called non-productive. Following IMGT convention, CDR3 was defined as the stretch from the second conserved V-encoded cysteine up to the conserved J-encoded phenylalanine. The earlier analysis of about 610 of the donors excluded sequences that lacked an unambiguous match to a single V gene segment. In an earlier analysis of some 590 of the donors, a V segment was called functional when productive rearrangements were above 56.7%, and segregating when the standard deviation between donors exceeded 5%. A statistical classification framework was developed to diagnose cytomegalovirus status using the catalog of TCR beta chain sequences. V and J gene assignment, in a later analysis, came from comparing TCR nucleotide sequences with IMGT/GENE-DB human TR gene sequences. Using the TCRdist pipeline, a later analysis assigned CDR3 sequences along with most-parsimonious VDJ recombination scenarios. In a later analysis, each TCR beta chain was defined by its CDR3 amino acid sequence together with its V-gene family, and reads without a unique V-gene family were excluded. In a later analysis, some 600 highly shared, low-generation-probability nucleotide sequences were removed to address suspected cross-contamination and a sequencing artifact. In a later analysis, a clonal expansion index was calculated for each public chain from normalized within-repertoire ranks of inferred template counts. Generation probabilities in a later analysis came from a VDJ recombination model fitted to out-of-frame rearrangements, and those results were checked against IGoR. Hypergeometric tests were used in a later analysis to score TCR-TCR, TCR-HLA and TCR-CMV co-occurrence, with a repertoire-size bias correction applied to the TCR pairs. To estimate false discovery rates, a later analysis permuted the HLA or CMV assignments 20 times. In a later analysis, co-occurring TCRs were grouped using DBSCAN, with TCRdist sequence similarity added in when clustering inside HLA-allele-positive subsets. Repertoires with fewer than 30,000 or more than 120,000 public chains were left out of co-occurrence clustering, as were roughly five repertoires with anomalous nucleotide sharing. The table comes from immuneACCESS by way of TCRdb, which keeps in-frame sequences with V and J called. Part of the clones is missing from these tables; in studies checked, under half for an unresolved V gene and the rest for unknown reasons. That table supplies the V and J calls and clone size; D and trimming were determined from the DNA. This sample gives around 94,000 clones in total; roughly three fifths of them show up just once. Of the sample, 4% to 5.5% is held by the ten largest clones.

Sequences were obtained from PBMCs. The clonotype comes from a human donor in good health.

The CDR3 protein sequence reads: CASSPRTGVTGELFF. The DNA sequence reads TGTGCCAGCAGCCCCCGGACAGGGGTCACCGGGGAGCTGTTTTTT. The chain links TRBV9 with TRBJ2-2; the junction holds 9 bases that match TRBD1. The germline V gene specifies SGDLS as CDR1 and YYNGEE as CDR2. The CDR3 runs 15 residues from the cysteine to the phenylalanine. Here the CDR3 DNA is all that survives: 45 bases in frame from base 1. The junction shows trimming of 4 bases on V and 4 bases on J, and the gene matches do not reach 5 bases of it. When the CDR3 is completed using the reference TRBV9 and TRBJ2-2 genes on either side, the full variable domain is DSGVTQTPKHLITATGQRVTLRCSPRSGDLSVYWYQQSLDQGLQFLIQYYNGEERAKGNILERFSAQQFPDLHSELNLSSLELGDSALYFCASSPRTGVTGELFFGEGSRLTVL.